This is a list of T cell receptor beta chains from one sample in a study of T cell responses to AZD1222 COVID-19 vaccine. The data were produced by immunoSEQ multiplex PCR, yet TCRdb's version contains in-frame clones alone and is incomplete. The sample lists around 94,000 clones; about 88% were seen once. This specimen was peripheral blood, taken on day 0 of AZD1222 vaccination. The source of these receptors is an adult in good health. Each CDR3 is given with its conserved first and last residue. D genes are given only for firm matches. Some rows mark clone size as missing; the rest say once, few, many or name a class of expanded clone.

TRBV14	-	TRBJ2-2	-	CASSQDFWGTGELFF	TGTGCCAGCAGCCAAGATTTTTGGGGCACCGGGGAGCTGTTTTTT
TRBV18	TRBD1	TRBJ2-2	-	CASSPPAQGDTGELFF	TGTGCCAGCTCACCACCGGCCCAGGGGGACACCGGGGAGCTGTTTTTT
TRBV7-9	-	TRBJ2-1	-	CASSLGGLTYNEQFF	TGTGCCAGCAGCTTGGGGGGGCTAACCTACAATGAGCAGTTCTTC
TRBV19	TRBD1	TRBJ2-2	-	CASSSAGTGPPLSTGELFF	TGTGCCAGTAGTTCTGCCGGGACAGGTCCCCCCTTGAGCACCGGGGAGCTGTTTTTT
TRBV6-6	-	TRBJ2-6	-	CASSYAYSGANVLTF	TGTGCCAGCAGTTACGCCTACTCTGGGGCCAACGTCCTGACTTTC
TRBV6-5	TRBD1	TRBJ1-2	-	CASTRTGTGRGYTF	TGTGCCAGCACCCGGACAGGGACGGGGCGAGGCTACACCTTC
TRBV5-6	-	TRBJ1-1	once	CASTRGRDTEAFF	TGTGCCAGCACCCGGGGTAGAGACACTGAAGCTTTCTTT
TRBV20-1	-	TRBJ2-1	-	CSARPGARQFF	TGCAGTGCTAGACCTGGGGCAAGGCAGTTCTTC
TRBV7-6	TRBD2	TRBJ2-1	-	CASSSQRGPYNEQFF	TGTGCCAGCAGCTCACAGCGGGGTCCCTACAATGAGCAGTTCTTC
TRBV6-5	TRBD1	TRBJ1-1	-	CASSLDRVNTEAFF	TGTGCCAGCAGCCTGGACAGGGTGAACACTGAAGCTTTCTTT
TRBV15	TRBD1	TRBJ2-1	-	CATSRVPGTGGNEQFF	TGTGCCACCAGCAGAGTTCCCGGGACAGGGGGTAATGAGCAGTTCTTC
TRBV3-1/TRBV3-2	TRBD1	TRBJ2-6	-	CASSQDPGGTSKGANVLTF	TGTGCCAGCAGCCAAGACCCAGGGGGAACATCGAAAGGGGCCAACGTCCTGACTTTC
TRBV19	-	TRBJ1-1	-	CASSTARWAREAFF	TGTGCCAGTAGTACGGCAAGGTGGGCCCGTGAAGCTTTCTTT
TRBV6-1	-	TRBJ1-1	-	CASSEARGLPEAFF	TGTGCCAGCAGTGAAGCGCGGGGGTTGCCTGAAGCTTTCTTT
TRBV12-5	-	TRBJ1-5	-	CASGLVGGGHQPQHF	TGTGCTAGTGGTTTGGTAGGGGGAGGCCATCAGCCCCAGCATTTT
TRBV6-5	-	TRBJ2-1	-	CATGWGVAEQFF	TGTGCCACCGGTTGGGGGGTCGCAGAGCAGTTCTTC
TRBV18	TRBD1	TRBJ1-1	-	CASSPGAGGWNTEAFF	TGTGCCAGCTCACCAGGGGCAGGGGGATGGAACACTGAAGCTTTCTTT
TRBV28	TRBD1	TRBJ1-1	once	CASSDRGVEAFF	TGTGCCAGCAGCGACAGGGGCGTCGAAGCTTTCTTT
TRBV5-4	TRBD1	TRBJ1-1	-	CASSLGTGLNTEAFF	TGTGCCAGCAGCTTGGGGACAGGACTGAACACTGAAGCTTTCTTT
TRBV7-9	-	TRBJ2-7	-	CASSSEKTYEQYF	TGTGCCAGCAGCTCAGAGAAAACCTACGAGCAGTACTTC
TRBV5-1	-	TRBJ1-2	few	CASSLGETYGYTF	TGCGCCAGCAGCTTGGGCGAGACCTATGGCTACACCTTC
TRBV27	-	TRBJ2-3	-	CASSLGGPPADTQYF	TGTGCCAGCAGTTTGGGCGGGCCCCCGGCCGATACGCAGTATTTT
TRBV4-1	TRBD2	TRBJ2-1	-	CASSQGSGSSYNEQFF	TGCGCCAGCAGCCAAGGGAGCGGGAGCTCCTACAATGAGCAGTTCTTC
TRBV28	-	TRBJ1-6	-	CASRGGIYNSPLHF	TGTGCCAGCCGAGGGGGGATCTATAATTCACCCCTCCACTTT
TRBV19	TRBD1	TRBJ2-2	-	CASSRGTANTGELFF	TGTGCCAGTAGTAGGGGGACAGCGAACACCGGGGAGCTGTTTTTT
TRBV19	-	TRBJ2-3	-	CASMAGGGTDTQYF	TGTGCCAGTATGGCTGGCGGTGGCACAGATACGCAGTATTTT